The subject of this entry is one TCR beta chain. Its antigen is currently unknown. Just one base apart from a much larger clone, this may be a read error. No cell sorting was done before RNA was extracted from the tissue. Between August and November 2014, newly diagnosed, chemotherapy-naive lung cancer patients underwent thoracic surgery in China. This sample stems from a study of tumor and adjacent non-tumor tissue in lung cancer. A modified ARM-PCR protocol with three rounds of nested PCR amplified TCRbeta. Via MiXCR, TCRdb re-called the multiplex PCR reads, giving one row per CDR3 protein. Among about 80,000 distinct CDR3 sequences, about two thirds were seen once, and the ten largest hold approximately 12%. Whole-study findings and limits: Compared with tumor, normal lung showed significantly lower TCR diversity. Tumor repertoires had a smaller top 100 clone share than normal lung.

CDR1 and CDR2 from the germline V gene are DFQATT and SNEGSKA (reference sequence). This CDR3 has 11 residues. This receptor was taken from a woman in her seventies with non-small cell lung cancer. The chain is built from TRBV20-1 and TRBJ2-7; TRBD1 matches at 8 bases. The sequencing input was lung tumor tissue. CDR3 coding DNA: TGCAGTGCTAGAGCGGGACAGGTTCATGGGTTC. Amino acid sequence: CSARAGQVHGF.